This is a list of T cell receptor beta chains from one sample in a study of cytomegalovirus exposure and HLA in healthy donors. Data came from immunoSEQ multiplex PCR; TCRdb stores just in-frame clones and leaves some out. Of some 190,000 clones in the sample, 80% to 90% were seen once. Sequenced material: PBMCs. These receptors came from a man aged 25 to 40 in good health and CMV-seronegative. Each CDR3 is given with its conserved first and last residue. Fields, in order: V gene, J gene, clone size, CDR3 length, D gene, CDR3 protein, CDR3 DNA. The D gene is left open where the match is weak. Not every row has a clone size; where given, it reads once, few, many or a size class.

>TRBV5-1|TRBJ1-1|-|16|TRBD1
CASSSRGQGINTEAFF
TGCGCCAGCAGCTCCCGGGGACAGGGTATTAACACTGAAGCTTTCTTT
>TRBV7-6|TRBJ1-1|-|13|-
CASSLLGGTEAFF
TGTGCCAGCAGCTTACTCGGTGGCACTGAAGCTTTCTTT
>TRBV19|TRBJ2-1|-|13|-
CASSPTSVSEQFF
TGTGCCAGTAGCCCGACTAGTGTGAGTGAGCAGTTCTTC
>TRBV18|TRBJ1-1|-|16|TRBD1
CASSPPAGTGLAEAFF
TGTGCCAGCTCACCACCGGCCGGGACAGGACTCGCTGAAGCTTTCTTT
>TRBV7-2|TRBJ2-7|-|15|TRBD2
CASSSGLAGPYEQYF
TGTGCCAGCAGCTCGGGACTAGCGGGGCCCTACGAGCAGTACTTC
>TRBV27|TRBJ2-7|few|19|TRBD1
CASSIWSVWGQGRSYEQYF
TGTGCCAGCAGCATATGGAGTGTATGGGGACAGGGGAGATCCTACGAGCAGTACTTC
>TRBV27|TRBJ2-1|-|15|TRBD1
CASSTSGTGGWEQFF
TGTGCCAGCAGCACATCCGGGACAGGGGGCTGGGAGCAGTTCTTC
>TRBV7-2|TRBJ2-1|-|15|-
CASSRDFSNYNEQFF
TGTGCCAGCAGCCGAGACTTCTCCAATTACAATGAGCAGTTCTTC
>TRBV19|TRBJ1-2|-|13|-
CASSISHRDGYTF
TGTGCCAGTAGTATATCACACAGGGATGGCTACACCTTC
>TRBV2|TRBJ2-5|few|13|TRBD2
CLARGDGQETQYF
TGCCTCGCCCGGGGGGACGGCCAAGAGACCCAGTACTTC
>TRBV2|TRBJ2-3|-|14|TRBD2
CASKSGADTDTQYF
TGTGCCAGCAAGAGCGGGGCAGACACAGATACGCAGTATTTT
>TRBV7-8|TRBJ1-6|-|14|-
CASSLLEGNSPLHF
TGTGCCAGCAGCTTGTTAGAGGGCAATTCACCCCTCCACTTT
>TRBV5-4|TRBJ2-3|few|12|-
CASSAVTDTQYF
TGTGCCAGCAGCGCAGTCACAGATACGCAGTATTTT
>TRBV19|TRBJ2-2|-|12|TRBD1
CASRTGFGELFF
TGTGCCAGTAGGACAGGGTTCGGGGAGCTGTTTTTT
>TRBV29-1|TRBJ2-7|-|16|-
CSVDGFLTGQIYEQYF
TGCAGCGTTGACGGCTTCTTGACAGGCCAGATATACGAGCAGTACTTC
>TRBV5-1|TRBJ2-5|-|17|TRBD1
CASSLAGHGQVPETQYF
TGCGCCAGCAGCTTGGCCGGTCATGGACAGGTCCCAGAGACCCAGTACTTC
>TRBV7-2|TRBJ2-5|-|15|-
CASKLGHSKTETQYF
TGTGCCAGCAAACTTGGACATTCGAAAACGGAGACCCAGTACTTC
>TRBV27|TRBJ1-3|-|15|-
CASSQGPGSGNTIYF
TGTGCCAGCAGTCAGGGGCCCGGCTCTGGAAACACCATATATTTT
>TRBV10-3|TRBJ2-7|-|18|TRBD1
CAISGPTTGTPLLNEQYF
TGTGCCATCAGTGGACCTACGACAGGGACACCACTCCTCAACGAGCAGTACTTC
>TRBV19|TRBJ2-7|-|14|-
CASSVTGMESEQYF
TGTGCCAGTAGTGTAACAGGGATGGAGAGCGAGCAGTACTTC
>TRBV9|TRBJ2-3|once|16|TRBD2
CASSASASGGGDTQYF
TGTGCCAGCAGCGCGTCGGCTAGCGGGGGGGGAGATACGCAGTATTTT
>TRBV5-4|TRBJ2-2|-|15|-
CASSLGSPSGGELFF
TGTGCCAGCAGCTTAGGTAGCCCGAGCGGCGGGGAGCTGTTTTTT
>TRBV19|TRBJ1-1|-|15|-
CASSRGRGGNSEAFF
TGTGCCAGTAGTAGAGGCAGGGGAGGGAATTCTGAAGCTTTCTTT
>TRBV6-5|TRBJ1-2|-|15|-
CASSYSRTLLFGYTF
TGTGCCAGCAGTTACTCAAGGACACTCCTATTTGGCTACACCTTC
>TRBV7-7|TRBJ2-3|-|13|-
CASSSTHTDTQYF
TGTGCTAGCAGCTCGACTCACACAGATACGCAGTATTTT
>TRBV7-2|TRBJ2-7|-|15|TRBD2
CASSLGGQTSGRQSF
TGTGCCAGCAGCTTAGGGGGGCAAACTAGCGGGAGGCAGTCATTC
>TRBV4-2|TRBJ1-1|-|15|-
CASSQEDFYGAEAFF
TGTGCCAGCAGCCAAGAAGACTTTTACGGGGCTGAAGCTTTCTTT
>TRBV6-5|TRBJ2-7|-|12|-
CASRGGVYEQYF
TGTGCCAGCAGGGGCGGGGTCTACGAGCAGTACTTC
>TRBV7-9|TRBJ2-2|-|11|-
CSSSRPGELFF
TGTTCCAGCAGCCGTCCCGGGGAGCTGTTTTTT
>TRBV25-1|TRBJ2-5|few|16|TRBD2
CASSAFGASGSQTQYF
TGTGCCAGCAGCGCTTTCGGCGCTAGCGGGAGTCAGACCCAGTACTTC
>TRBV6-1|TRBJ2-2|-|15|-
CASSEAGQNTGELFF
TGTGCCAGCAGTGAAGCGGGGCAGAACACCGGGGAGCTGTTTTTT
>TRBV27|TRBJ2-7|-|13|TRBD2
CASGLAGTYEQYF
TGTGCCAGCGGGCTAGCGGGAACCTACGAGCAGTACTTC
>TRBV27|TRBJ1-6|few|15|TRBD1
CASSFSRQGNSPLHF
TGTGCCAGCAGTTTTTCCCGACAGGGGAATTCACCCCTCCACTTT
>TRBV18|TRBJ1-1|few|12|-
CASSELSTEAFF
TGTGCCAGCTCTGAGCTGAGCACTGAAGCTTTCTTT
>TRBV10-3|TRBJ2-1|-|14|-
CATGTLALYTEQFF
TGTGCCACCGGGACTCTAGCCCTCTACACTGAGCAGTTCTTC